These 22 T cell receptor beta chains were all obtained from the same sample, sequenced in a study of shared clonotypes between healthy human individuals. Libraries were prepared by immunoSEQ multiplex PCR; TCRdb keeps only in-frame clonotypes and omits some of them. The sample lists around 2.1 million clones, approximately 95% seen once, with more than 0.1% in the top ten. The sequencing sample was made of naive CD4+ T cells sorted from blood. Subset reported: CD45RA+ positively selected. The receptor source for this set is a man aged 18 to 29 in good health.

The chain links TRBV18 to TRBJ1-5; D is perhaps TRBD1 (6 bases). Germline lookup yields CDR1 KGHSH and CDR2 LQKENI. The CDR3 contains 14 residues. Trimming pared 3 bases from V and 5 bases from J, leaving 11 bases between. CDR3 in amino acids: CASSPGGAHQPQHF. The CDR3 DNA follows: TGTGCCAGCTCACCGGGGGGGGCCCATCAGCCCCAGCATTTT.

Worth noting for this clone: The identical CDR3 is also encoded by other nucleotide sequences in the sample. V gene TRBV10-1 combines with J gene TRBJ1-3, with D hard to call. In germline, CDR1 is WNHNN, CDR2 SYGVQD (reference sequence). Trimming stripped 0 bases from V and 4 bases from J, with 7 bases between. The CDR3 sequence is 14 residues long. The CDR3 DNA reads as TGCGCCAGCAGTGAGTCGACACGGGGAAACACCATATATTTT. It is translated as CASSESTRGNTIYF.

V and J are TRBV4-1 and TRBJ1-2; possible D gene TRBD1, 5 bases. Trimming took 1 base from V and 7 from J, leaving 7 bases between them. The CDR3 contains 12 residues. Per germline, CDR1 MGHRA and CDR2 YSYEKL. CDR3 protein: CASSQGGFGYTF. The CDR3 nucleotides are TGCGCCAGCAGCCAAGGGGGGTTTGGCTACACCTTC.

This clone was picked up a small number of times. In the same sample, other DNA sequences code for this CDR3. The rearrangement joins TRBV18 to TRBJ1-4; D remains ambiguous. The germline gives CDR1 KGHSH, CDR2 LQKENI. V was trimmed by 4 bases and J by 0 bases, leaving 6 bases between them. The CDR3 length is 14 residues. The CDR3 DNA sequence: TGTGCCAGCTCACTGGGAACAACTAATGAAAAACTGTTTTTT. Its translation: CASSLGTTNEKLFF. The complete variable domain, with remaining parts taken from reference TRBV18 and TRBJ1-4, reads NAGVMQNPRHLVRRRGQEARLRCSPMKGHSHVYWYRQLPEEGLKFMVYLQKENIIDESGMPKERFSAEFPKEGPSILRIQQVVRGDSAAYFCASSLGTTNEKLFFGSGTQLSVL.

The V call is TRBV6-5, the J call TRBJ1-6; 11 bases are a match to TRBD1. This CDR3 region has 15 residues. V was pared by 4 bases and J by 9 bases, with 5 bases of the junction left unmatched. In germline, CDR1 is MNHEY, CDR2 SVGAGI. As DNA, the CDR3 is TGTGCCAGCAGTTCCCTGGGACAGGGGGGTTCACCCCTCCACTTT. Translation gives CASSSLGQGGSPLHF.

The chain links TRBV25-1 to TRBJ1-1, with 7 bases fitting TRBD1. The germline CDR1 and CDR2 sequences are MGHDK and SYGVNS. The CDR3 is 14 residues long. J lost 4 bases, V lost 4 bases, and 6 bases had no gene match. The DNA for the CDR3 is TGTGCCAGCAGTGGACAGGGTGGCGCCACTGAAGCTTTCTTT. Residues: CASSGQGGATEAFF.

The chain employs TRBV12-5 and TRBJ2-5; 13 bases are shared with TRBD2. V was pared by 4 bases and J by 4 bases, with 6 bases of the junction left unmatched. The CDR3 has 16 residues. Germline CDR1 is LGHNT and CDR2 is FRNRAP. As DNA, the CDR3 is TGTGCTAGTGGTTCAGGACTAGCGGGAGATCTAGAGACCCAGTACTTC. Encoded protein: CASGSGLAGDLETQYF.

This chain uses TRBV27 with TRBJ1-4; D is ambiguous. V lost 0 bases to trimming and J lost 1 base, with 9 bases between them. This CDR3 spans 16 amino acids. Germline lookup yields CDR1 MNHEY and CDR2 SMNVEV (reference sequence). In nucleotides, the CDR3 is TGTGCCAGCAGTTTATCAGGACCCGGAACTAATGAAAAACTGTTTTTT. Residues: CASSLSGPGTNEKLFF.

This chain joins TRBV4-1 and TRBJ2-1, with no clear D. The CDR3 has 15 amino acids. The V gene's germline CDR1 is MGHRA and CDR2 YSYEKL. Deletions cut 3 bases from V and 6 bases from J, with 15 bases between. CDR3 nucleotide sequence: TGCGCCAGCAGCCAGCTCCCTTTTCTGGGCAATGAGCAGTTCTTC. This encodes CASSQLPFLGNEQFF.

This rearrangement joins TRBV11-2 to TRBJ2-7; 9 bases map to TRBD1. V shed 5 bases, J shed 2 bases, and the junction held 7 bases outside the gene matches. The germline V gene encodes CDR1 SGHAT and CDR2 FQNNGV. The CDR3 loop spans 15 amino acids. CDR3 sequence reads: CASSLRDRATYEQYF. Written as DNA, the CDR3 is TGTGCCAGCAGCCTACGGGACAGGGCGACCTACGAGCAGTACTTC.

This clone occurred a few times. The chain recombines TRBV29-1 with TRBJ1-2; 12 nucleotides align to TRBD1. Germline assignment: CDR1 SQVTM and CDR2 ANQGSEA. This CDR3 spans 14 amino acids. J was trimmed by 7 bases and V by 4 bases; bases with no gene match: 7. CDR3 protein: CSVAPGQGAGGYTF. CDR3 bases: TGCAGCGTTGCCCCGGGACAGGGGGCAGGTGGCTACACCTTC. Looking up the rest from reference TRBV29-1 and TRBJ1-2 gives the full variable domain: SAVISQKPSRDICQRGTSLTIQCQVDSQVTMMFWYRQQPGQSLTLIATANQGSEATYESGFVIDKFPISRPNLTFSTLTVSNMSPEDSSIYLCSVAPGQGAGGYTFGSGTRLTVV.

This chain links TRBV9 with TRBJ1-1, with 8 nucleotides matching TRBD1. CDR1 and CDR2 from the germline V gene are SGDLS and YYNGEE. V shed 4 bases, J shed 4 bases, and the junction held 12 bases outside the gene matches. The CDR3 is 16 residues long. The CDR3 coding sequence is TGTGCCAGCAGCCCGCGGGGGACAGGCTGGGGCACTGAAGCTTTCTTT. Protein product: CASSPRGTGWGTEAFF.

The chain joins TRBV19 to TRBJ2-7; tentatively, D is TRBD2 (6 bases). V was cut by 3 bases and J by 9 bases, with 15 bases left in between. The CDR3 is 13 amino acids. The germline gives CDR1 LNHDA, CDR2 SQIVND (reference sequence). The CDR3 reads CASSMGGTSGQYF. Here the CDR3 DNA reads TGTGCCAGTAGTATGGGAGGAACCTCTGGGCAGTACTTC.

The chain combines TRBV28 with TRBJ1-2, with 8 bases lining up with TRBD1. With 7 bases clipped from V and 4 bases from J, the junction kept 14 bases outside the gene matches. Germline CDR1 MDHEN, CDR2 SYDVKM. There are 16 residues in the CDR3. CDR3 in amino acids: CASISAGGQDIYGYTF. The CDR3 nucleotides read TGTGCCAGCATCTCCGCGGGGGGACAGGACATCTATGGCTACACCTTC.

The genes are TRBV28 and TRBJ1-2; D is perhaps TRBD1 (5 bases). The germline CDR1 and CDR2 sequences are MDHEN and SYDVKM. The V end was cut by 6 bases, the J end by 8 bases, with 16 bases between. This CDR3 has 13 residues. The CDR3 DNA reads TGTGCCAGCAGGGGGACCGAACTAGGGGGCTACACCTTC. It specifies CASRGTELGGYTF.

As concerns this clone: Other DNA sequences from this sample encode an identical CDR3 as well. The J gene is TRBJ2-1, the V gene TRBV11-3; possibly TRBD2 for D (5 bases). This CDR3 spans 14 amino acids. Between the trimmed V and J ends, which lost 1 base and 1 base, there was a span of 5 bases. CDR1 SGHNT and CDR2 YENEEA come from the germline V gene. CDR3 residues: CASSLGGSYNEQFF. The DNA for the CDR3 is TGTGCCAGCAGCTTAGGAGGGTCCTACAATGAGCAGTTCTTC.

J is TRBJ1-6 and V is TRBV28; weak D call: TRBD1 (5 bases). This CDR3 is built from 17 residues. With 3 bases removed from V and 4 bases from J, the gap between germline ends came to 16 bases. From germline, CDR1 is MDHEN and CDR2 SYDVKM. The CDR3: CASSFPGSLLYNSPLHF. The CDR3, as DNA: TGTGCCAGCAGTTTTCCAGGGAGTCTGTTGTATAATTCACCCCTCCACTTT.

This clone has a single count. This chain links TRBV2 with TRBJ1-2; D not certain. The CDR3 covers 12 residues. Germline CDR1 and CDR2: SNHLY and FYNNEI. V lost 7 bases and J 6 bases, leaving 12 bases between the germline ends. The DNA of the CDR3 is TGTGCCAGCACAGGTCTTCGGGATGGCTACACCTTC. Its translation is CASTGLRDGYTF.

CDR3 sequence: CASRGPPAGYTF. The CDR3, as DNA: TGTGCCAGCAGGGGGCCTCCAGCGGGCTACACCTTC. The genes are TRBV2 and TRBJ1-2; possible D gene TRBD1, 5 bases. The germline V gene has CDR1 SNHLY and CDR2 FYNNEI. The V and J ends lost 6 bases and 8 bases respectively, with 13 bases between them. The CDR3 loop spans 12 amino acids.

The chain carries TRBV9 and TRBJ2-2; D possibly corresponds to TRBD2 (7 bases). Germline loops: CDR1 SGDLS, CDR2 YYNGEE. The CDR3 sequence is 14 residues long. V was pared by 4 bases and J by 4 bases, with 11 bases between. DNA of the CDR3: TGTGCCAGCAGCCCCCGGGGGGCCACCGGGGAGCTGTTTTTT. This codes for CASSPRGATGELFF.

V and J are TRBV7-2 and TRBJ1-6, with a tentative D call TRBD1 (5 bases). This CDR3 has 17 residues. V lost 6 bases and J lost 0, with 15 bases in between. Germline loops: CDR1 SGHTA, CDR2 FQGNSA. CDR3 bases: TGTGCCAGCAGTTCCGGGACCCGGACCTCCTATAATTCACCCCTCCACTTT. Residues: CASSSGTRTSYNSPLHF.

Turning to this clone: Other DNA sequences within the sample encode an identical CDR3. This sequence joins TRBV7-9 and TRBJ1-3; 7 bases align to TRBD1. The V segment lost 4 bases and the J segment 4 bases; nucleotides outside the gene matches: 7. This CDR3 is built from 15 residues. Per germline, CDR1 SEHNR and CDR2 FQNEAQ (reference sequence). This chain's CDR3 is CASSSSGGSGNTIYF. The CDR3 DNA reads TGTGCCAGCAGCTCATCAGGGGGTTCGGGAAACACCATATATTTT.